The 28 T cell receptor beta chains given below trace back to one sample, sequenced in a study of OX40 agonist ivuxolimab in advanced cancers. The repertoire was sequenced with immunoSEQ multiplex PCR; TCRdb's copy has only in-frame clones and lacks some. Here the sample spans more than 70,000 clones, roughly 89% being singletons. Sequenced material: CD4+ or CD8+ T cells sorted from blood, taken in a trial of the OX40 agonist ivuxolimab. The receptors were sampled from an adult with an advanced solid tumor such as melanoma, head and neck, liver or kidney cancer.

V usage is TRBV11-3 and J usage is TRBJ2-1; D is unclear. The germline V gene has CDR1 SGHNT and CDR2 YENEEA. Trimming pared 0 bases from V and 3 bases from J, leaving 9 bases between. There are 15 residues in the CDR3. The CDR3 coding sequence is TGTGCCAGCAGCTTAGATGGGGTAGACTACAATGAGCAGTTCTTC. Its protein product is CASSLDGVDYNEQFF. Combining the CDR3 with reference TRBV11-3 and TRBJ2-1 gives the whole variable domain EAGVVQSPRYKIIEKKQPVAFWCNPISGHNTLYWYLQNLGQGPELLIRYENEEAVDDSQLPKDRFSAERLKGVDSTLKIQPAELGDSAVYLCASSLDGVDYNEQFFGPGTRLTVL.

The gene calls are TRBV7-9 and TRBJ2-7; no clear D gene. V lost 3 bases and J lost 2, with 8 bases in between. The CDR3 has 13 residues. Germline-derived CDR1 and CDR2 are SEHNR and FQNEAQ (reference sequence). The CDR3 nucleotides are TGTGCCAGCAGCTTCGTACTGACCTACGAGCAGTACTTC. Translating it yields CASSFVLTYEQYF.

J is TRBJ1-1 and V is TRBV5-1; D is undetermined. The CDR3 is 14 residues long. V was pared by 2 bases and J by 1 base, with 9 bases between. Germline CDR1 is SGHRS and CDR2 is YFSETQ. CDR3 bases: TGCGCCAGCAGCTTCGGACGGCGGAACACTGAAGCTTTCTTT. Amino acid sequence: CASSFGRRNTEAFF.

The chain links TRBV27 to TRBJ2-7, with D perhaps assigned TRBD1 or TRBD2 (5 bases each). The CDR3 is 12 residues long. The V gene lost 6 bases and the J gene lost 3 bases, with 9 bases spanning the gap. In germline, CDR1 is MNHEY, CDR2 SMNVEV (reference sequence). The CDR3 DNA reads as TGTGCCAGCAGGGGGGAGTTCTACGAGCAGTACTTC. Translated, it gives CASRGEFYEQYF.

The V call is TRBV29-1, the J call TRBJ2-1; 7 bases align to TRBD1. This CDR3 region has 12 residues. Looked up from germline, CDR1 is SQVTM and CDR2 is ANQGSEA. After removal of 5 bases from V and 8 bases from J, the junction contained 6 bases not matched to a gene. CDR3 sequence: CSVLEDRDEQFF. The CDR3 region has the DNA TGCAGCGTTCTTGAAGACAGGGATGAGCAGTTCTTC.

This clone was found once. A read error may produce the germline difference seen at one junction end. The chain has TRBV7-7 and TRBJ2-6; weak D call: TRBD2 (5 bases). CDR1 is SSHAT, CDR2 FNYEAQ, per germline (reference sequence). CDR3 length: 17 amino acids. CDR3 sequence (DNA): TGTGCTAGCAGCTTAGGAAGTCCGGGAACCGGGGCCAACGTCCTGACTTTC. Protein sequence: CASSLGSPGTGANVLTF.

V usage is TRBV28 and J usage is TRBJ2-1, with 16 bases lining up with TRBD2. V lost 8 bases and J lost 2; bases outside the gene matches: 6. The CDR3 has 17 residues. Germline V CDR1 and CDR2: MDHEN, SYDVKM. DNA of the CDR3: TGTGCCAGCGGGACTAGCGGGAGGGCCGGGACCTACAATGAGCAGTTCTTC. Translating gives CASGTSGRAGTYNEQFF.

The V call is TRBV5-4, the J call TRBJ1-1; D uncertain. V was clipped by 5 bases and J by 0 bases, with 8 bases between them. Germline V lookup: CDR1 SGHNT, CDR2 YYREEE (reference sequence). The CDR3 is 13 residues long. CDR3: CASSKFMNTEAFF. CDR3 bases: TGTGCCAGCAGTAAGTTTATGAACACTGAAGCTTTCTTT.

The CDR3 is CASKLSGQAYEQYF. As DNA, the CDR3 is TGTGCCAGCAAGTTGAGCGGGCAAGCCTACGAGCAGTACTTC. The J gene is TRBJ2-7, the V gene TRBV2; D is possibly TRBD2 (6 bases). Per the germline V gene, CDR1 is SNHLY and CDR2 is FYNNEI. The V gene lost 7 bases and the J gene lost 2 bases, with 15 bases spanning the gap. This CDR3 contains 14 residues.

J is TRBJ2-7 and V is TRBV6-6; possible D gene TRBD1, 6 bases. V was cut by 5 bases and J by 6 bases, with 14 bases left in between. This CDR3 has 13 residues. Germline CDR1 and CDR2: MNHNY and SVGAGI (reference sequence). The CDR3 nucleotides are TGTGCCAGCAGTCTACAGGGTCAAGGCGAGCAGTACTTC. This codes for CASSLQGQGEQYF.

The chain is built from TRBV4-1 and TRBJ2-7; TRBD2 aligns across 16 bases. CDR1 MGHRA and CDR2 YSYEKL come from the germline V gene. V shed 5 bases and J 2 bases; nucleotides not matched to a gene: 3. CDR3 length: 16 amino acids. In DNA form, the CDR3 reads TGCGCCAGCAGCAGCGGGACTAGCGGGAGGGCCTACGAGCAGTACTTC. Its protein is CASSSGTSGRAYEQYF.

V is TRBV7-9 and J is TRBJ1-1; 7 bases match TRBD1. With 3 bases clipped from V and 5 bases from J, the junction kept 6 bases outside the gene matches. The CDR3 runs 14 residues. Germline assignment: CDR1 SEHNR and CDR2 FQNEAQ (reference sequence). The CDR3 nucleotides read TGTGCCAGCAGCTTCTATAGGGGGCGGACTGAAGCTTTCTTT. This translates into CASSFYRGRTEAFF.

This chain joins TRBV18 and TRBJ2-7; D possibly corresponds to TRBD2 (5 bases). This CDR3 has 14 residues. Trimming took off 1 base at V and 1 base at J, with 8 bases between the two ends. CDR1 is KGHSH and CDR2 is LQKENI in the germline V gene. The CDR3: CASSPRTGSYEQYF. The CDR3 region has the DNA TGTGCCAGCTCACCACGCACGGGATCCTACGAGCAGTACTTC.

This clone appeared once. The CDR3, as DNA: TGTGCCAGCAGCTTACCCGGGACTAGCGGGAGGTACTTC. Translated, it gives CASSLPGTSGRYF. The rearrangement joins TRBV11-2 to TRBJ2-7, with 14 bases fitting TRBD2. The J segment lost 12 bases and the V segment lost 2 bases, leaving 3 bases of the junction unmatched. The CDR3 is made up of 13 amino acids. Germline values: CDR1 SGHAT, CDR2 FQNNGV. The full variable domain, its missing parts supplied by reference TRBV11-2 and TRBJ2-7, is EAGVAQSPRYKIIEKRQSVAFWCNPISGHATLYWYQQILGQGPKLLIQFQNNGVVDDSQLPKDRFSAERLKGVDSTLKIQPAKLEDSAVYLCASSLPGTSGRYFGPGTRLTVT.

The chain joins TRBV18 to TRBJ1-5; D not resolved. Germline assignment: CDR1 KGHSH and CDR2 LQKENI. Trimming took 3 bases from V and 4 from J, leaving 7 bases between them. The CDR3 is 13 residues long. In nucleotides, the CDR3 is TGTGCCAGCTCACCCTACTCAAATCAGCCCCAGCATTTT. Residues: CASSPYSNQPQHF.

The rearrangement joins TRBV6-1 to TRBJ1-4; D unresolved. Trimming took 6 bases from V and 8 from J, leaving 7 bases between them. Germline lookup yields CDR1 MNHNS and CDR2 SASEGT. The CDR3 has 11 residues. The CDR3 spells CASSPYEKLFF. The CDR3 DNA reads as TGTGCCAGCAGCCCGTACGAAAAACTGTTTTTT.

The chain uses TRBV7-9 and TRBJ2-5; TRBD1 aligns across 12 bases. V was clipped by 5 bases and J by 5 bases; unmatched bases: 6. This CDR3 spans 15 amino acids. Looked up from germline, CDR1 is SEHNR and CDR2 is FQNEAQ (reference sequence). CDR3 DNA sequence: TGTGCCAGCAGCCTGGGACAGGGGGCACGGGAGACCCAGTACTTC. This codes for CASSLGQGARETQYF.

DNA of the CDR3: TGCGCCAGCAGCAGTACAAGGGTGAGGGGGAGTGGGGAGACCCAGTACTTC. Translation: CASSSTRVRGSGETQYF. The chain links TRBV4-1 to TRBJ2-5; D possibly corresponds to TRBD1 (6 bases). V lost 5 bases, J lost 5 bases, and 24 bases lay in between. The germline CDR1 and CDR2 sequences are MGHRA and YSYEKL. The CDR3 is 17 residues long.

The chain uses TRBV27 and TRBJ2-7; D may match TRBD1 or TRBD2 (5 bases each). The CDR3 length is 15 residues. Germline V gene lookup returns CDR1 MNHEY and CDR2 SMNVEV (reference sequence). V was clipped by 5 bases and J by 3 bases, with 17 bases between them. CDR3 sequence reads: CASSQPSRGLYEQYF. The DNA of the CDR3 is TGTGCCAGCAGTCAACCCTCACGGGGCCTCTACGAGCAGTACTTC.

This chain uses TRBV5-1 with TRBJ2-5, with 13 bases fitting TRBD2. Germline V CDR1 and CDR2: SGHRS, YFSETQ. CDR3 length: 15 amino acids. Trimming cost V 6 bases and J 4 bases; bases outside gene matches: 6. The CDR3 coding sequence is TGCGCCAGCAATCCCGGGACTAGCGGGGTAGAGACCCAGTACTTC. This sequence encodes CASNPGTSGVETQYF.

The J gene is TRBJ2-7, the V gene TRBV9; D is perhaps TRBD2 (7 bases). The germline CDR1 and CDR2 sequences are SGDLS and YYNGEE. The V and J ends lost 2 bases and 6 bases respectively, with 21 bases between them. This CDR3 comprises 16 residues. In nucleotides, the CDR3 is TGTGCCAGCAGCGTGGGGGGGCAGGCGGTTCTGGGCGAGCAGTACTTC. Protein: CASSVGGQAVLGEQYF. The whole variable domain, remainder taken from reference TRBV9 and TRBJ2-7, is DSGVTQTPKHLITATGQRVTLRCSPRSGDLSVYWYQQSLDQGLQFLIQYYNGEERAKGNILERFSAQQFPDLHSELNLSSLELGDSALYFCASSVGGQAVLGEQYFGPGTRLTVT.

The genes are TRBV6-5 and TRBJ1-1; 9 bases match TRBD1. This CDR3 has 15 amino acids. Germline V gene sequence: CDR1 MNHEY, CDR2 SVGAGI. Trimming at V came to 8 bases and at J to 7 bases, leaving 14 bases not matched to a gene. This CDR3 reads CASPLPTGGAGEAFF. The CDR3 DNA reads as TGTGCCAGCCCCCTTCCAACAGGGGGCGCGGGTGAAGCTTTCTTT.

This chain connects TRBV9 to TRBJ2-2; no definite D call. Germline V lookup: CDR1 SGDLS, CDR2 YYNGEE. The CDR3 covers 14 residues. V lost 4 bases and J lost 2, with 9 bases in between. Here the CDR3 reads CASSRVTNTGELFF. DNA for the CDR3: TGTGCCAGCAGCAGGGTTACCAACACCGGGGAGCTGTTTTTT.

The gene calls are TRBV4-1 and TRBJ2-3; 8 bases agree with TRBD2. CDR3 length equals 16 residues. Germline V gene data show CDR1 as MGHRA and CDR2 as YSYEKL. The J segment lost 5 bases and the V segment lost 0 bases, leaving 7 bases of the junction unmatched. CDR3 DNA: TGCGCCAGCAGCCAAGAAGGGACGGGGGGGAGAGATACGCAGTATTTT. Its translation is CASSQEGTGGRDTQYF.

V is TRBV5-6 and J is TRBJ2-3; D gene unclear. This CDR3 has 13 residues. Germline V gives CDR1 SGHDT, CDR2 YYEEEE. The V and J ends lost 3 bases and 6 bases respectively, with 11 bases between them. The CDR3 protein is CASSWAGADTQYF. CDR3 in DNA: TGTGCCAGCAGCTGGGCAGGTGCCGATACGCAGTATTTT.

V usage is TRBV19 and J usage is TRBJ1-1; 7 positions match TRBD1. Trimming cost V 7 bases and J 4 bases; bases outside gene matches: 6. This CDR3 has 13 amino acids. Germline loops: CDR1 LNHDA, CDR2 SQIVND (reference sequence). The CDR3 coding sequence is TGTGCCAGTACCCCGACAGGGCTCACTGAAGCTTTCTTT. As protein: CASTPTGLTEAFF.

The CDR3 is CASSFGGGNTEAFF. The CDR3 DNA follows: TGTGCCAGCAGCTTCGGGGGCGGGAACACTGAAGCTTTCTTT. The rearrangement links TRBV7-8 to TRBJ1-1, with D perhaps TRBD1 (6 bases). This CDR3 has 14 amino acids. Germline lookup yields CDR1 SGHVS and CDR2 FQNEAQ. V lost 3 bases, J lost 1 base, and 9 bases lay in between.

This chain connects TRBV28 to TRBJ2-1; 12 nucleotides agree with TRBD2. The CDR3 has 15 residues. Germline-derived CDR1 and CDR2 are MDHEN and SYDVKM. The trim removed 5 bases at V and 5 bases at J, leaving 4 bases unmatched. CDR3 amino acids: CASSRLAGDNNEQFF. The CDR3 DNA follows: TGTGCCAGCAGTCGACTAGCGGGGGACAACAATGAGCAGTTCTTC.